These 2 T cell receptor beta chains were sequenced from one sample in a study of blood T cell repertoires in COVID-19. Measured with immunoSEQ multiplex PCR; TCRdb has only the in-frame clones, and not every one. This sample has 150,000 to 200,000 clones, with roughly four fifths found just once. Sequenced material: PBMCs or T cells enriched from blood (not recorded which). All receptors derive from a man aged 45-60 years who had recovered from COVID-19.

The V gene is TRBV4-1, the J gene TRBJ1-2, with 10 bases identical to TRBD1. The CDR3 covers 19 residues. The junction had 19 bases not matched to a gene; V was cut back by 6 bases and J by 3 bases. Germline CDR1 is MGHRA and CDR2 is YSYEKL. CDR3 amino acids: CASRGKAGDRGALDYGYTF. For the CDR3, the DNA is TGCGCCAGCAGAGGTAAAGCTGGGGACAGGGGTGCTTTGGACTATGGCTACACCTTC.

This chain uses TRBV4-1 with TRBJ1-5; possible D gene TRBD1, 6 bases. Germline assignment: CDR1 MGHRA and CDR2 YSYEKL. The length of the CDR3 is 17 residues. V was trimmed by 1 base and J by 4 bases, leaving 17 bases between them. The CDR3 nucleotides read TGCGCCAGCAGCCAAGGAGGGGGTGGGGTTGGGAATCAGCCCCAGCATTTT. This gives the protein CASSQGGGGVGNQPQHF.